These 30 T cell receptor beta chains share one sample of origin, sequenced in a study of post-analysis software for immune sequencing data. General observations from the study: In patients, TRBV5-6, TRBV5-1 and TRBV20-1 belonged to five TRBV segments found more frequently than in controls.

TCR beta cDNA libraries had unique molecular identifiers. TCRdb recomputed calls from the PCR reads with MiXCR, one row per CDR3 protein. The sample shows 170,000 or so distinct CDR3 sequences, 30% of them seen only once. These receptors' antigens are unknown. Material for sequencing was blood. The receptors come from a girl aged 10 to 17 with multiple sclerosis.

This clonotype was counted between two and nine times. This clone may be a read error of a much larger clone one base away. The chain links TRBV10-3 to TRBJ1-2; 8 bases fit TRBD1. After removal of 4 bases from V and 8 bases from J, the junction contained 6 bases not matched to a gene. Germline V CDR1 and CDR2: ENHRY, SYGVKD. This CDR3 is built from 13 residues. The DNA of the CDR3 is TGTGCCATCAGTGTGATGACAGGGGAGGGCTACACCTTC. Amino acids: CAISVMTGEGYTF.

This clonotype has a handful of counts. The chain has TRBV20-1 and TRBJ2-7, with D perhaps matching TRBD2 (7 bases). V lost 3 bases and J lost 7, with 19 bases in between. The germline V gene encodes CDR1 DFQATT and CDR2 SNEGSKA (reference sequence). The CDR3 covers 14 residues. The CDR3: CSARGGDTYNEQYF. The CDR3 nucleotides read TGCAGTGCTAGGGGGGGGGACACCTACAATGAGCAGTACTTC.

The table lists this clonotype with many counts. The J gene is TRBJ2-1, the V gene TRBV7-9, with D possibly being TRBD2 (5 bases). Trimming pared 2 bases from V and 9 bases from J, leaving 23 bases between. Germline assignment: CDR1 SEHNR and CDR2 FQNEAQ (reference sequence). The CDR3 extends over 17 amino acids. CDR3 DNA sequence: TGTGCCAGCAGCTTATTAGGGTTCCGGGAAAGCCCGGGTGAGCAGTTCTTC. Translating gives CASSLLGFRESPGEQFF.

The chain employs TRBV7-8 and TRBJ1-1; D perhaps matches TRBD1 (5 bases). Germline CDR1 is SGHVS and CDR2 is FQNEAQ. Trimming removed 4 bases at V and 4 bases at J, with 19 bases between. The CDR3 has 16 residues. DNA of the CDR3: TGTGCCAGCAGCTCCTCCCTCGGGGGTGGCGGCACTGAAGCTTTCTTT. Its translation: CASSSSLGGGGTEAFF.

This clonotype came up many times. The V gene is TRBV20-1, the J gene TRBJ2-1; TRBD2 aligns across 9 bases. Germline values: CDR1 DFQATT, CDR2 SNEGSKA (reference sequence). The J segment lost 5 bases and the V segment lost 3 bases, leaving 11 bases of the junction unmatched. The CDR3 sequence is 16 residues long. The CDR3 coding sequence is TGCAGTGCTAGGAAAGCAGCGGGAGGTACCGACAATGAGCAGTTCTTC. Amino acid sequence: CSARKAAGGTDNEQFF.

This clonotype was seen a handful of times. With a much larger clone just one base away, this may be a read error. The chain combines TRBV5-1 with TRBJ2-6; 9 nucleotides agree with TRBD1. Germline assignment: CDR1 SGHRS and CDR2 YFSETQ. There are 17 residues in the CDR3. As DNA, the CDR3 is TGCGCCAGCAGCTCCGGACAGGGGAGCGTCGGGGCCAACGTCCCGACTTTC. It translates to CASSSGQGSVGANVPTF. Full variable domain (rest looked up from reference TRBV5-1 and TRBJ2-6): KAGVTQTPRYLIKTRGQQVTLSCSPISGHRSVSWYQQTPGQGLQFLFEYFSETQRNKGNFPGRFSGRQFSNSRSEMNVSTLELGDSALYLCASSSGQGSVGANVPTFGAGSRLTVL.

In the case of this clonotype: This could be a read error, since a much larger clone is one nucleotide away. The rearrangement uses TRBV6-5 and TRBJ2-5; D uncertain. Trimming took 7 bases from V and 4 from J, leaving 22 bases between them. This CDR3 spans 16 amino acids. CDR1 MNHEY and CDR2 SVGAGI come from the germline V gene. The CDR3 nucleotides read TGTGCCAGCATCCCCGGTCCAGGAGACGGTCGAGAGACCCAGTACTTC. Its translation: CASIPGPGDGRETQYF.

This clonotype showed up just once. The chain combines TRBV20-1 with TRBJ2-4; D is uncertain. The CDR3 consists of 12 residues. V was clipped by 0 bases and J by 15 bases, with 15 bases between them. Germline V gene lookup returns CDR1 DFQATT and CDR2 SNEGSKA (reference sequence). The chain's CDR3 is CSARDDKLFRYF. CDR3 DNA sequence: TGCAGTGCTAGAGATGACAAACTTTTCCGGTACTTC.

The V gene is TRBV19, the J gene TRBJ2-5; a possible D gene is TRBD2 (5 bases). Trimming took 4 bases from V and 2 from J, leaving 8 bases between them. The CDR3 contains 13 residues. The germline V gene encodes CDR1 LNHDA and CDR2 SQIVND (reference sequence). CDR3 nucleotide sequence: TGTGCCAGTAGTAACGGACTTCAAGAGACCCAGTACTTC. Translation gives CASSNGLQETQYF.

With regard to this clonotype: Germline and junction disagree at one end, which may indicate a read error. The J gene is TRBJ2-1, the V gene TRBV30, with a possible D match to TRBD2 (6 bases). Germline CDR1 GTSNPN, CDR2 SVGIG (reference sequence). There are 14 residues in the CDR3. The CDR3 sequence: CARSWNSGYNEQFF. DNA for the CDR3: TGTGCCAGGAGTTGGAATAGCGGCTACAATGAGCAGTTCTTC.

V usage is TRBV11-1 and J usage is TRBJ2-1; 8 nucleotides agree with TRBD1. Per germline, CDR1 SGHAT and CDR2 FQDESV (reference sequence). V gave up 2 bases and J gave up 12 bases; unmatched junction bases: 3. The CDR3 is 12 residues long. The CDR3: CASSLTGTGQFF. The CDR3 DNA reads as TGTGCCAGCAGCTTAACGGGGACAGGGCAGTTCTTC.

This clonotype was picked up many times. The CDR3 nucleotides are TGTGCCAGCAGCTTGGGGACAGGACAGAACTATGGCTACACCTTC. Residues: CASSLGTGQNYGYTF. V gene TRBV5-6 combines with J gene TRBJ1-2; 7 positions agree with TRBD1. Germline V lookup: CDR1 SGHDT, CDR2 YYEEEE. Germline trimming cut 0 bases from V and 2 bases from J; bases unmatched to any gene: 4. The CDR3 length is 15 residues.

CDR3 DNA: TGTGCCAGCAGTGAGGACACCGGGGAGCTGTTTTTT. Its translation: CASSEDTGELFF. The chain links TRBV2 to TRBJ2-2; unclear D gene. CDR3 size: 12 residues. V lost 3 bases, J lost 3 bases, and 2 bases lay in between. The germline CDR1 and CDR2 sequences are SNHLY and FYNNEI.

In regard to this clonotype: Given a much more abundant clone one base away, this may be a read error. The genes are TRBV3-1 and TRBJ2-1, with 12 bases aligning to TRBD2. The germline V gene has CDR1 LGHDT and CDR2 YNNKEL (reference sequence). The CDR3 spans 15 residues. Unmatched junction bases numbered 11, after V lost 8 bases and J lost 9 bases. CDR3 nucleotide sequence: TGTGCCAGCGGACCGGGACTAGCGGGTCACAGTGAGCAGTTCTTC. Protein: CASGPGLAGHSEQFF.

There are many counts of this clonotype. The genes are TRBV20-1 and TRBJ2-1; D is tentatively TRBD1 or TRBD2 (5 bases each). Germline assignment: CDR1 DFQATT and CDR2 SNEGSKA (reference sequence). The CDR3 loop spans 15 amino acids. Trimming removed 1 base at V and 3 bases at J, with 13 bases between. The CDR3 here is CSARASGLFYNEQFF. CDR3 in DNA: TGCAGTGCTAGAGCATCGGGGCTTTTCTACAATGAGCAGTTCTTC.

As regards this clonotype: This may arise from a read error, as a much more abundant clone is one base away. This CDR3 is CAGSSDLYEQYF. CDR3 in DNA: TGTGCCGGCAGTTCGGACCTCTACGAGCAGTACTTC. This chain connects TRBV6-6 to TRBJ2-5; the D is unclear. The J call is uncertain, as TRBJ2-7 better fits the DNA end. CDR3 length: 12 amino acids. Germline CDR1 and CDR2: MNHNY and SVGAGI (reference sequence).

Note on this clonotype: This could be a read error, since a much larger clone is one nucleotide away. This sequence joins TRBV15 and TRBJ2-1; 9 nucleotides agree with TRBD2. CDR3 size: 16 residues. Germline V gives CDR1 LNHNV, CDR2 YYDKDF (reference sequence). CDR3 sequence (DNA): TGTGCCACCAGCCGAGGGACTAGCCTTACTTACAATGAGCCGTTCTTC. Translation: CATSRGTSLTYNEPFF.

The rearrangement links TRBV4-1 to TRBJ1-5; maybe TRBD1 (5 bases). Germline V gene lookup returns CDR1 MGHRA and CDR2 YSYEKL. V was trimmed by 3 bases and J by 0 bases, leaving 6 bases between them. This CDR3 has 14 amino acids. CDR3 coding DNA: TGCGCCAGCAGCCAGGGGGGTAGCAATCAGCCCCAGCATTTT. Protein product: CASSQGGSNQPQHF.

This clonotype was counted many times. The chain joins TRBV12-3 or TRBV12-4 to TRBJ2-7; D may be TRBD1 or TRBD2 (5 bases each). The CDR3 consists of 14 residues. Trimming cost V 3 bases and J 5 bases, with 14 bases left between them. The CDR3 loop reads CASSFQGWDHEQYF. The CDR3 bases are TGTGCCAGCAGTTTCCAGGGTTGGGACCACGAGCAGTACTTC.

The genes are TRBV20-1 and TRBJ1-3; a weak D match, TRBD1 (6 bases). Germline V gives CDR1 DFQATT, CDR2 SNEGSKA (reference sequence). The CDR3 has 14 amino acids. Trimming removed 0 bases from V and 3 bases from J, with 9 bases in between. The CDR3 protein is CSARDGGLGNTIYF. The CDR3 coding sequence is TGCAGTGCTAGAGATGGGGGGCTTGGAAACACCATATATTTT.

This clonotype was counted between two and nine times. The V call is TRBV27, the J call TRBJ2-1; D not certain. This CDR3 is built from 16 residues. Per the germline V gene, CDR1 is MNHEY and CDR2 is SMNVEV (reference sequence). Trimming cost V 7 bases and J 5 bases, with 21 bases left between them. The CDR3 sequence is CASKSIGNARNNEQFF. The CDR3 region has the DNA TGTGCCAGCAAATCAATAGGTAACGCACGGAACAATGAGCAGTTCTTC.

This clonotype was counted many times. The chain's CDR3 is CASGNPGQGDEQYF. In DNA, the CDR3 is TGTGCCAGCGGGAATCCGGGACAGGGGGACGAGCAGTACTTC. The V and J genes are TRBV27 and TRBJ2-7; 11 nucleotides agree with TRBD1. Germline CDR1 and CDR2: MNHEY and SMNVEV (reference sequence). The CDR3 runs to 14 residues. Trimming at V came to 8 bases and at J to 5 bases, leaving 8 bases not matched to a gene.

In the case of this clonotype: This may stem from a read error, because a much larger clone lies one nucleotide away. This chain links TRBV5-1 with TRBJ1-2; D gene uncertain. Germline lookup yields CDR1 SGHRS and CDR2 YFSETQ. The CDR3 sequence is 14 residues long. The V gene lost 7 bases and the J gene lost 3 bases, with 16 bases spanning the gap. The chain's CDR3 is CASRPTWTYYGYTF. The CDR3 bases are TGCGCCAGCCGCCCCACTTGGACTTACTATGGCTACACCTTC.

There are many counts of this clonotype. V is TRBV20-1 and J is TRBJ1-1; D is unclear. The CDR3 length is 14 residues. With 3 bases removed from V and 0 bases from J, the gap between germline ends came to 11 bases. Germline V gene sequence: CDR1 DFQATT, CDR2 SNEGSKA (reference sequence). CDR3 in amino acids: CSASVFRMNTEAFF. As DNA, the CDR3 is TGCAGTGCTAGTGTATTCAGGATGAACACTGAAGCTTTCTTT.

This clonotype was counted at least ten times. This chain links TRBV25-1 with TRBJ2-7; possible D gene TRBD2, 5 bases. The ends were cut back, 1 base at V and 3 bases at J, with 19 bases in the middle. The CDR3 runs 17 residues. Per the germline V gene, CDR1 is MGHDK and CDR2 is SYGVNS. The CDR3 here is CASSESGRLLAFYEQYF. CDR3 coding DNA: TGTGCCAGCAGTGAATCTGGGAGACTGTTGGCTTTCTACGAGCAGTACTTC.

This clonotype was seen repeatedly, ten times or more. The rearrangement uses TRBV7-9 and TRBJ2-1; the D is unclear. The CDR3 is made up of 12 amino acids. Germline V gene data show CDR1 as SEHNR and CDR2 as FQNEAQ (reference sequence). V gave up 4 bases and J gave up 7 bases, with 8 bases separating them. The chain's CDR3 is CASSWTGNEQFF. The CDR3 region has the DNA TGTGCCAGCAGCTGGACGGGTAATGAGCAGTTCTTC.

In nucleotides, the CDR3 is TGTGCCAGCAGTTCATGGGCTAGCGGGAGGGCCGGGTACATTCAGTACTTC. Its translation is CASSSWASGRAGYIQYF. The chain recombines TRBV28 with TRBJ2-7; 12 bases align to TRBD2. The J call is uncertain, as TRBJ2-4 better fits the DNA end. This CDR3 comprises 17 residues. Germline V gene lookup returns CDR1 MDHEN and CDR2 SYDVKM.

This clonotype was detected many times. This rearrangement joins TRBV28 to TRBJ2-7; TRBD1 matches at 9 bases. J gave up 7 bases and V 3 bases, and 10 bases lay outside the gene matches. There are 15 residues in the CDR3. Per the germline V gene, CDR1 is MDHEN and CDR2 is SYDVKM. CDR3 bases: TGTGCCAGCAGTTTCGCCGGGACAGGGACGAAAGAGCAGTACTTC. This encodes CASSFAGTGTKEQYF.

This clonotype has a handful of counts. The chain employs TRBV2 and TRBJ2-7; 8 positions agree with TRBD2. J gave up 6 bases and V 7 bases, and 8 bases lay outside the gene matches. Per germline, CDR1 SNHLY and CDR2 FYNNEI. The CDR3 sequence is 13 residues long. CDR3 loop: CASTGQLAAEQYF. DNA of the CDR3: TGTGCCAGCACGGGGCAACTAGCGGCCGAGCAGTACTTC. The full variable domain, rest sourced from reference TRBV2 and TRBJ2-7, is EPEVTQTPSHQVTQMGQEVILRCVPISNHLYFYWYRQILGQKVEFLVSFYNNEISEKSEIFDDQFSVERPDGSNFTLKIRSTKLEDSAMYFCASTGQLAAEQYFGPGTRLTVT.

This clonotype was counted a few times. CDR3 region: CASSPVTGTEAFF. The DNA of the CDR3 is TGTGCCAGCAGCCCGGTCACAGGTACTGAAGCTTTCTTT. The rearrangement uses TRBV12-3 or TRBV12-4 and TRBJ1-1, with D possibly matching TRBD1 (5 bases). The CDR3 length is 13 residues. V was shortened by 6 bases and J by 5 bases, with 13 bases between the two germline ends.